Given below is one T cell receptor beta chain in context. Its antigen is undetermined. This CDR3 spans 16 amino acids. The V end lost 0 bases, the J end lost 3 bases, and 16 bases lay between the germline ends. Germline loops: CDR1 SGHRS, CDR2 YFSETQ. The sample originates from a study of T cell responses to AZD1222 COVID-19 vaccine. Study observations and caveats: Unmutated regions of variants are reportedly targeted by nearly half of spike-specific TCRs. The number of AZD1222 recipients seropositive at baseline was only 6 or 7.

Profiled with immunoSEQ multiplex PCR; TCRdb holds only in-frame clones, not every one. Seen here are around 200,000 clones, 70% to 90% observed once, and the top ten hold over 6%. This sample comprised peripheral blood, obtained on day 0 of AZD1222 vaccination. This receptor was taken from an adult in good health. V usage is TRBV5-1 and J usage is TRBJ2-7; a weak D match, TRBD2 (7 bases). This CDR3 reads CASSLARGALGYEQYF. CDR3 coding DNA: TGCGCCAGCAGCTTGGCCCGGGGGGCCCTCGGCTACGAGCAGTACTTC.